This T cell receptor beta chain originates from a study of blood T cell repertoires in COVID-19. Per the original methods: Amplifying reference gene primers gave estimates of nucleated cell counts. Sequenced by immunoSEQ multiplex PCR; TCRdb stores in-frame clones only, minus some. V and J calls and clone size are copied from that table; D and trimming were computed from the DNA. The top ten hold approximately 6% of the sample, which has about 99,000 clones, 91% seen once. The germline CDR1 and CDR2 sequences are MDHEN and SYDVKM. V was pared by 3 bases and J by 5 bases, with 14 bases between. CDR3 size: 15 residues.

The receptor was derived from a human donor in a cohort sampled during active COVID-19. The sequencing input was peripheral blood. The gene calls are TRBV28 and TRBJ1-5; D might be TRBD1 (6 bases). CDR3 residues: CASSFGWTVDQPQHF. CDR3 bases: TGTGCCAGCAGTTTTGGGTGGACAGTAGATCAGCCCCAGCATTTT.